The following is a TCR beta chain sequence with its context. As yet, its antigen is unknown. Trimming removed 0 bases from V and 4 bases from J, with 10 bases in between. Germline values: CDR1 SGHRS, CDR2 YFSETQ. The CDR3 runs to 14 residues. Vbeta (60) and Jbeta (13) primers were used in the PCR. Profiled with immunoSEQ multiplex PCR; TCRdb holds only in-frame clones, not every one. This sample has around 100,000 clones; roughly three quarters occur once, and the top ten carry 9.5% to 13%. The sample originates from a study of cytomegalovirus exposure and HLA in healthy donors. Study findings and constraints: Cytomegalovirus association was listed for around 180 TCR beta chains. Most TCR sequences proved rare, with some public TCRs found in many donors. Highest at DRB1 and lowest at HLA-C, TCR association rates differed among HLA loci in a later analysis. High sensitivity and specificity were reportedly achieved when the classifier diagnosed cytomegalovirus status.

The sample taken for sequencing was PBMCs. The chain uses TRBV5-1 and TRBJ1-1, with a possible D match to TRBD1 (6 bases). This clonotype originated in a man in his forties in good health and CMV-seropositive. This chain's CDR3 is CASSLDVGATEAFF. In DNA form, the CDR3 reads TGCGCCAGCAGCTTGGACGTGGGGGCCACTGAAGCTTTCTTT. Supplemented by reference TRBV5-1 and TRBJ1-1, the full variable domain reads KAGVTQTPRYLIKTRGQQVTLSCSPISGHRSVSWYQQTPGQGLQFLFEYFSETQRNKGNFPGRFSGRQFSNSRSEMNVSTLELGDSALYLCASSLDVGATEAFFGQGTRLTVV.